Given below is one TCR beta chain in context. What it binds is unknown. This sample was included in a study of CD8 T cells in Susac syndrome. Study results and caveats: The TCR sequencing and HLA analysis in the study involved a relatively small number of individuals, as the study acknowledged.

In contrast to the negatively isolated CD8+ and CD4+ T cells, TEMRA cells were FACS-enriched. Trimming stripped 4 bases from V and 5 bases from J, with 15 bases between. The CDR3 is 14 residues long. Germline loops: CDR1 SQVTM, CDR2 ANQGSEA. An input of roughly 0.5 to 1 ug of RNA was subjected to reverse transcription using random hexamers. TCRdb analysed the immunoSEQ multiplex PCR reads with MiXCR anew, one entry per CDR3 protein. The profile shows about 140,000 distinct CDR3 sequences, about 95% of them singletons. This chain joins TRBV29-1 and TRBJ2-4; D gene uncertain. The receptor comes from a human donor with Susac syndrome. The specimen sequenced was CD4+ T cells from PBMCs. CDR3 nucleotides: TGCAGCGTTGGGCAAAACTCGCCCCAAAACATTCAGTACTTC. Translation gives CSVGQNSPQNIQYF. Together with reference TRBV29-1 and TRBJ2-4, the CDR3 gives the full variable domain: SAVISQKPSRDICQRGTSLTIQCQVDSQVTMMFWYRQQPGQSLTLIATANQGSEATYESGFVIDKFPISRPNLTFSTLTVSNMSPEDSSIYLCSVGQNSPQNIQYFGAGTRLSVL.